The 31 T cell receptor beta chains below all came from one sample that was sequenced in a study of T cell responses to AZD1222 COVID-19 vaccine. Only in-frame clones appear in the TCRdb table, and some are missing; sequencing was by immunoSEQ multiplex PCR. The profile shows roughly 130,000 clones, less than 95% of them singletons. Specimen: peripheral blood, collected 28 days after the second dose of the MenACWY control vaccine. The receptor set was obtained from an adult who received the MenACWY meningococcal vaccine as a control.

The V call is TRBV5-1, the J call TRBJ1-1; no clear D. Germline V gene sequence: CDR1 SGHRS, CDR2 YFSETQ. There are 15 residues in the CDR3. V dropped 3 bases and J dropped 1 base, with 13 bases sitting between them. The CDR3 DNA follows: TGCGCCAGCAGCTCAGGCGTTGGAGCGAACACTGAAGCTTTCTTT. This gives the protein CASSSGVGANTEAFF.

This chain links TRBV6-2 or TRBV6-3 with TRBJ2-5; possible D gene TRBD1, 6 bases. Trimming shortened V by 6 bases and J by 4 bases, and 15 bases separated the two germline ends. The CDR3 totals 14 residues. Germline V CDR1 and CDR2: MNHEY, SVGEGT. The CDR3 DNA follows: TGTGCCAGCAGCCCCACAGGGAACCTAGAGACCCAGTACTTC. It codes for CASSPTGNLETQYF.

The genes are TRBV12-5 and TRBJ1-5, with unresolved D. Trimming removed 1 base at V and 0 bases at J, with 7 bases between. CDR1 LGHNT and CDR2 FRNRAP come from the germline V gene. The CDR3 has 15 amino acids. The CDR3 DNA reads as TGTGCTAGTGGTTTGGCGGCAGGTAGCAATCAGCCCCAGCATTTT. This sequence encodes CASGLAAGSNQPQHF.

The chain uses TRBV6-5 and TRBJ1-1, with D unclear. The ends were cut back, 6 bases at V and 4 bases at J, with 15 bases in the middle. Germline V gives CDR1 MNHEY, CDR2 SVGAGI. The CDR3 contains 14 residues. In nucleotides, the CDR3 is TGTGCCAGCAGCCCCAACAACAAAGTCACTGAAGCTTTCTTT. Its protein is CASSPNNKVTEAFF.

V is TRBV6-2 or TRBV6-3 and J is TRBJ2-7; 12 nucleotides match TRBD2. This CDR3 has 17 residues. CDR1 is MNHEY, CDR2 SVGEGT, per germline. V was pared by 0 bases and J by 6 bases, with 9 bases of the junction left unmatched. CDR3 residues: CASSYSPRLAGALEQYF. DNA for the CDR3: TGTGCCAGCAGTTACTCCCCCCGACTAGCGGGAGCCCTCGAGCAGTACTTC.

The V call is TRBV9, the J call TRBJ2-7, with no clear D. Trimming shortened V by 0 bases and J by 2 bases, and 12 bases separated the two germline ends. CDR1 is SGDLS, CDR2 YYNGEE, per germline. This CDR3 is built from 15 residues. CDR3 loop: CASSVGTTETYEQYF. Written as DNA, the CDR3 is TGTGCCAGCAGCGTAGGAACGACTGAGACCTACGAGCAGTACTTC.

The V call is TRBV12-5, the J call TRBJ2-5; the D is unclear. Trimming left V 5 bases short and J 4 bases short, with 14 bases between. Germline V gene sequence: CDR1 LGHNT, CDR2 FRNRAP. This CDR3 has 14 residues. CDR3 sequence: CASGPPTTRETQYF. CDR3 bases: TGTGCTAGTGGTCCCCCTACCACCCGAGAGACCCAGTACTTC.

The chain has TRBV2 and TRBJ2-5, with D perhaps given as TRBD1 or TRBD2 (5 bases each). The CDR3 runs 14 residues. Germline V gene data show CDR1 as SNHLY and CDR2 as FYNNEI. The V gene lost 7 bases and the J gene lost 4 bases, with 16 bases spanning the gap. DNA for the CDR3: TGTGCCAGCAAACGGGACCCTACTAGAGAGACCCAGTACTTC. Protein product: CASKRDPTRETQYF.

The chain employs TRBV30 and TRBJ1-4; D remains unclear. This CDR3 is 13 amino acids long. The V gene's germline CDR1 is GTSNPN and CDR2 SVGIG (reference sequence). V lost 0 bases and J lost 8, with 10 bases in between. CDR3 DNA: TGTGCCTGGAGTGTGGCCGGAGGCGAAAAACTGTTTTTT. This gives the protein CAWSVAGGEKLFF.

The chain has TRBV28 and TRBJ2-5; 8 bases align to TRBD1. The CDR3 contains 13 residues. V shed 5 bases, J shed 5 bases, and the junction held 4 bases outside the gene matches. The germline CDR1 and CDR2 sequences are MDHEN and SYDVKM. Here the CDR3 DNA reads TGTGCCAGCAGTCGACAGGGGTGGGAGACCCAGTACTTC. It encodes CASSRQGWETQYF. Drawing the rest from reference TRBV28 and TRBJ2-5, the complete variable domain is DVKVTQSSRYLVKRTGEKVFLECVQDMDHENMFWYRQDPGLGLRLIYFSYDVKMKEKGDIPEGYSVSREKKERFSLILESASTNQTSMYLCASSRQGWETQYFGPGTRLLVL.

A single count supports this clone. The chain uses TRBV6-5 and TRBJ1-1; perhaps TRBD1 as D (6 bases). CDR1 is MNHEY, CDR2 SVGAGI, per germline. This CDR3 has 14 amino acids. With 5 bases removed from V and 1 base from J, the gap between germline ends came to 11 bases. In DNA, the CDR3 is TGTGCCAGCAGTACAAGGGGGGGGAACACTGAAGCTTTCTTT. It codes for CASSTRGGNTEAFF.

CDR3 sequence: CASSQDSGRFNSPLHF. DNA for the CDR3: TGCGCCAGCAGCCAAGATTCAGGGCGTTTTAATTCACCCCTCCACTTT. This sequence joins TRBV4-3 and TRBJ1-6, with D possibly being TRBD1 (5 bases). Trimming removed 0 bases at V and 6 bases at J, with 12 bases between. Looked up from germline, CDR1 is LGHNA and CDR2 is YSLEER. The CDR3 is 16 residues long.

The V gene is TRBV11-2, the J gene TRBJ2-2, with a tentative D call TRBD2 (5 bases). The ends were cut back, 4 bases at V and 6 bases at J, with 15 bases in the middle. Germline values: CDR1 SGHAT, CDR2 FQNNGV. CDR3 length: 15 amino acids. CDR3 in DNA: TGTGCCAGCAGCTGGCTCGGGATAGAGCCCGGGGAGCTGTTTTTT. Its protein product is CASSWLGIEPGELFF.

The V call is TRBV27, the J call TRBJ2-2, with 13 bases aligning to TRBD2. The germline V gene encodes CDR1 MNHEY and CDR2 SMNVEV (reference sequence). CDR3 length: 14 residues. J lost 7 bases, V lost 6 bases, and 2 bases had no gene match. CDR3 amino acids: CASRTSGGGGELFF. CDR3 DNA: TGTGCCAGCAGAACTAGCGGGGGGGGCGGGGAGCTGTTTTTT.

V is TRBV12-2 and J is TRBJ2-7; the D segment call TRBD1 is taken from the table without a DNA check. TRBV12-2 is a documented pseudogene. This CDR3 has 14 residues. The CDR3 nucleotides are TGTGCAAGTCGCTCCTACGGGACAGCCTACGAGCAGTACTTC. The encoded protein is CASRSYGTAYEQYF.

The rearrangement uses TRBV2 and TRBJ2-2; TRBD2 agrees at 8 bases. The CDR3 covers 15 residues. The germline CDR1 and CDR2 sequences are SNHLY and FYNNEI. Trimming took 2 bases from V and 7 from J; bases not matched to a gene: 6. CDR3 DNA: TGTGCCAGCAGTGAAACGGGGGGGCCCCACGGGGAGCTGTTTTTT. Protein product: CASSETGGPHGELFF. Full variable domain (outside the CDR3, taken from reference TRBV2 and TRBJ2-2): EPEVTQTPSHQVTQMGQEVILRCVPISNHLYFYWYRQILGQKVEFLVSFYNNEISEKSEIFDDQFSVERPDGSNFTLKIRSTKLEDSAMYFCASSETGGPHGELFFGEGSRLTVL.

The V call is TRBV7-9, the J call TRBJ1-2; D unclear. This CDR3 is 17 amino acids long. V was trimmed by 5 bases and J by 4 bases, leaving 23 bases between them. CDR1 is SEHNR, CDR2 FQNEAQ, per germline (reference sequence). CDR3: CASSPSTTRSGIYGYTF. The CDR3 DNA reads TGTGCCAGCAGCCCATCCACCACGCGCTCGGGGATCTATGGCTACACCTTC.

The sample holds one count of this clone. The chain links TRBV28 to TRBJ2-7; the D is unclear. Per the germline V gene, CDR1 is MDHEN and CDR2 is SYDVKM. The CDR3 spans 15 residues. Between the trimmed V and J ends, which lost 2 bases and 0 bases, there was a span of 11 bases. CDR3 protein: CASSLLSGFSYEQYF. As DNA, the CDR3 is TGTGCCAGCAGTTTACTGAGTGGGTTCTCCTACGAGCAGTACTTC.

As DNA, the CDR3 is TGTGCCAGCAGCTCGTCCCTAGCGGGGGTCCAAGAGACCCAGTACTTC. The encoded protein is CASSSSLAGVQETQYF. The V call is TRBV7-2, the J call TRBJ2-5; 10 positions match TRBD2. CDR3 length: 16 residues. J lost 1 base, V lost 4 bases, and 6 bases had no gene match. The germline V gene encodes CDR1 SGHTA and CDR2 FQGNSA. The whole variable domain, filled in from reference TRBV7-2 and TRBJ2-5, reads GAGVSQSPSNKVTEKGKDVELRCDPISGHTALYWYRQSLGQGLEFLIYFQGNSAPDKSGLPSDRFSAERTGGSVSTLTIQRTQQEDSAVYLCASSSSLAGVQETQYFGPGTRLLVL.

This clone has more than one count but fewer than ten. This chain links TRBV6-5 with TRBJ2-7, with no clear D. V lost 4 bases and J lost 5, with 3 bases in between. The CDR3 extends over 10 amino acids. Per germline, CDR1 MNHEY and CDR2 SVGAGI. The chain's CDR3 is CASSWNEQYF. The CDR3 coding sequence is TGTGCCAGCAGTTGGAACGAGCAGTACTTC.

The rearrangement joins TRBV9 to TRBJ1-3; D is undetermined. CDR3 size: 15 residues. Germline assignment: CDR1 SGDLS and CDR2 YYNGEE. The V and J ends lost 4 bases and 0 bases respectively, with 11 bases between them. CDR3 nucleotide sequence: TGTGCCAGCAGCCCGGAGGGATACTCTGGAAACACCATATATTTT. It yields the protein CASSPEGYSGNTIYF. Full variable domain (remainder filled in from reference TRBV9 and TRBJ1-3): DSGVTQTPKHLITATGQRVTLRCSPRSGDLSVYWYQQSLDQGLQFLIQYYNGEERAKGNILERFSAQQFPDLHSELNLSSLELGDSALYFCASSPEGYSGNTIYFGEGSWLTVV.

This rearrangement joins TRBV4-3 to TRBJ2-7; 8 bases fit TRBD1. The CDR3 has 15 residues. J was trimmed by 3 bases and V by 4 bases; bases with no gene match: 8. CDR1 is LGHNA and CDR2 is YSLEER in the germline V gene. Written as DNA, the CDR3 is TGCGCCAGCAGCCCTACAGGACAGGGTCTCTACGAGCAGTACTTC. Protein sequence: CASSPTGQGLYEQYF.

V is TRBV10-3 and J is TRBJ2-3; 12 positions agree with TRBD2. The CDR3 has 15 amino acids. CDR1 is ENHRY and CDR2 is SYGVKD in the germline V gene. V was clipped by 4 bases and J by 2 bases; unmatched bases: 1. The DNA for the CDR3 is TGTGCCATCAGTGGACTAGCGGGGGTCACAGATACGCAGTATTTT. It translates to CAISGLAGVTDTQYF.

The CDR3 loop is CASSSSGGYDQPQHF. The DNA for the CDR3 is TGTGCCAGCAGCTCCTCCGGGGGGTACGATCAGCCCCAGCATTTT. The chain links TRBV7-2 to TRBJ1-5, with a possible D match to TRBD1 (5 bases). Germline lookup yields CDR1 SGHTA and CDR2 FQGNSA. Trimming left V 4 bases short and J 5 bases short, with 15 bases between. The CDR3 is made up of 15 amino acids.

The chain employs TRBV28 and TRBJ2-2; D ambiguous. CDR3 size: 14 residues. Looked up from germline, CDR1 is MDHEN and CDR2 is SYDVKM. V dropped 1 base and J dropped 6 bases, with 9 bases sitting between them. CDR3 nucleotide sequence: TGTGCCAGCAGTTTATCCAACAATCCCGGGGAGCTGTTTTTT. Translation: CASSLSNNPGELFF. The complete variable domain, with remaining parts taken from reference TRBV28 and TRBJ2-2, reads DVKVTQSSRYLVKRTGEKVFLECVQDMDHENMFWYRQDPGLGLRLIYFSYDVKMKEKGDIPEGYSVSREKKERFSLILESASTNQTSMYLCASSLSNNPGELFFGEGSRLTVL.

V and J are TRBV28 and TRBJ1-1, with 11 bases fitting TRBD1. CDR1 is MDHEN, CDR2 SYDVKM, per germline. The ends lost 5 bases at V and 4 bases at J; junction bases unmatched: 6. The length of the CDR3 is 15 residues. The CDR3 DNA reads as TGTGCCAGCAGTCTAATAGGGACAGGGGGCACTGAAGCTTTCTTT. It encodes CASSLIGTGGTEAFF.

The CDR3 is CASSFSRTQPQHF. The CDR3 coding sequence is TGTGCCAGCAGTTTCTCCAGGACTCAGCCCCAGCATTTT. The chain combines TRBV28 with TRBJ1-5; D is unclear. In germline, CDR1 is MDHEN, CDR2 SYDVKM. The V gene lost 3 bases and the J gene lost 6 bases, with 9 bases spanning the gap. There are 13 residues in the CDR3.

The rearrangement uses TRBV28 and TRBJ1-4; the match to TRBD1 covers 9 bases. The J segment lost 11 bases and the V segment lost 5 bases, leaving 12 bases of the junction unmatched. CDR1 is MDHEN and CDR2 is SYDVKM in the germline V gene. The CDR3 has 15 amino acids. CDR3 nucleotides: TGTGCCAGCAGTACCACCGGGACAGGGAGTTGGAAACTGTTTTTT. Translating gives CASSTTGTGSWKLFF.

The CDR3 DNA reads TGCGCCAGCAGTGCTGCGGGGCCCAGGGCGATGGACTATAATTCTTCTGGGGGTGAAGAGCCCCTCCACTTT. This translates into CASSAAGPRAMDYNSSGGEEPLHF. V and J are TRBV10-1 and TRBJ1-6; the D gene is possibly TRBD1 (5 bases). Trimming cost V 4 bases and J 13 bases, with 47 bases left between them. This CDR3 contains 24 residues. Looked up from germline, CDR1 is WNHNN and CDR2 is SYGVQD (reference sequence).

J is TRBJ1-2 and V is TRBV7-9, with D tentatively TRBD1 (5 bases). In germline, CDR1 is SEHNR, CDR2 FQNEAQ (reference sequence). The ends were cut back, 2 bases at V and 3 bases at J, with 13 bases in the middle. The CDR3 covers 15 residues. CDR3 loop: CASSLSLTVDYGYTF. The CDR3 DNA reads TGTGCCAGCAGCTTATCTCTGACAGTAGACTATGGCTACACCTTC.

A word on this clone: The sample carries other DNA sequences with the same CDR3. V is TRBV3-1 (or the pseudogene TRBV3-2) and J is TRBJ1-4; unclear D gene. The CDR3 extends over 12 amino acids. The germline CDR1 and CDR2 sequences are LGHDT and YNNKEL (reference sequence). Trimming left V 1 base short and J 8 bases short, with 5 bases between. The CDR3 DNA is TGTGCCAGCAGCCAAGGGGGAGAAAAACTGTTTTTT. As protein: CASSQGGEKLFF.